This record covers a single T cell receptor (beta chain). Its antigen is currently unknown. Treatment denoted: roughly 11-day PBMC culture with coronavirus spike peptide pools or control peptides (ViraFEST assay). CDR1 and CDR2 from the germline V gene are SGHNT and YYREEE (reference sequence). The CDR3 has 12 amino acids. With 7 bases removed from V and 4 bases from J, the gap between germline ends came to 8 bases. This sample is drawn from a study of vaccination and CD4 T cells after COVID-19. Looking at the study overall: Overlapping spike peptides of SARS-CoV-2, HCoV-NL63, HCoV-OC43 and HCoV-229E were used, and cells were stimulated with them.

The study sequenced cultured CD4+ T cell DNA using the Oncomine TCR Beta short-read assay. TCRdb independently ran MiXCR on the PCR reads; one entry per CDR3 protein. There are fewer than 20,000 distinct CDR3 sequences in the sample; 45% to 65% occur only once, and roughly 29% lies in the top ten. The gene calls are TRBV5-4 and TRBJ2-2, with D uncertain. The sequences come from cultured CD4+ T cells from blood, collected after SARS-CoV-2 vaccination. This TCR came from a human donor with COVID-19. DNA of the CDR3: TGTGCCAGCGGGATGGGCACCGGGGAGCTGTTTTTT. Protein: CASGMGTGELFF. Full variable domain (remainder filled in from reference TRBV5-4 and TRBJ2-2): ETGVTQSPTHLIKTRGQQVTLRCSSQSGHNTVSWYQQALGQGPQFIFQYYREEENGRGNFPPRFSGLQFPNYSSELNVNALELDDSALYLCASGMGTGELFFGEGSRLTVL.